The source of this TCR beta chain is a study of beta chain features in type 1 diabetes. Study conclusions and caveats: Small HLA sub-analyses could not settle whether HLA shapes TCRB rearrangement. Within each of all four CD4+ subsets, Type 1 diabetes patients had TCRB CDR3s that were moderately but significantly shorter.

About this clone: The antigen is unknown.

Germline V gene data show CDR1 as SEHNR and CDR2 as FQNEAQ (reference sequence). Between the trimmed V and J ends, which lost 5 bases and 1 base, there was a span of 11 bases. CDR3 length: 14 amino acids. All of the isolated RNA was reverse transcribed, so expressed TCRB transcripts were sequenced. The assay was immunoSEQ multiplex PCR, and TCRdb's table has in-frame clones only and misses some. This sample yields 200,000 to 300,000 clones, of which roughly a tenth are seen a single time; around 0.015% belongs to the top ten. Specimen: naive CD4+ T cells from blood. This receptor was taken from a man aged 25 to 40 with type 1 diabetes. The chain carries TRBV7-9 and TRBJ2-5, with a possible D match to TRBD1 (5 bases). The CDR3 nucleotides are TGTGCCAGCAGCCGACAGCTACCCCAAGAGACCCAGTACTTC. As protein: CASSRQLPQETQYF.